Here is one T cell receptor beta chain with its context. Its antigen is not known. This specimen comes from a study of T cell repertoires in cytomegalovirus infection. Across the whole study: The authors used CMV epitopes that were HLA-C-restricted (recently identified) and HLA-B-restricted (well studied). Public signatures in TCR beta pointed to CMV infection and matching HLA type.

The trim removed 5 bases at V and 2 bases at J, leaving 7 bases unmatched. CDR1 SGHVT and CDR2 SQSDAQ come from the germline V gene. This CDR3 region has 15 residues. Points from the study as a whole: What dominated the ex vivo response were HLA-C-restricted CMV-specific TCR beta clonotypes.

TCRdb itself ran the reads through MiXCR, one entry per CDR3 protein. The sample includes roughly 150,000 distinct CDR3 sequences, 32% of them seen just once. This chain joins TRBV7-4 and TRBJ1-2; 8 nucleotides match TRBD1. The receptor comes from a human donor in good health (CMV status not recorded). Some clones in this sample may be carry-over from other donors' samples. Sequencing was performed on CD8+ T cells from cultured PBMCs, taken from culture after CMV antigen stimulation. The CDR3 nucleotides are TGTGCCAGCAGCCCGAGGACAGGGATGAACTATGGCTACACCTTC. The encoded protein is CASSPRTGMNYGYTF.